Listed below are T cell receptor beta chains from one sample, sequenced in a study of blood T cell repertoires in COVID-19. Sequenced by immunoSEQ multiplex PCR; TCRdb stores in-frame clones only, minus some. The sample includes about 60,000 clones, around 93% seen only once; the top ten take around 7%. What was sequenced was peripheral blood. Receptors originate from a human donor in a cohort sampled during active COVID-19. The CDR3 runs from the conserved cysteine through the conserved F or W.

CDR3 length	J gene	V gene	CDR3 protein
15	TRBJ1-1	TRBV16	CASSDQAQWRTEAFF
16	TRBJ2-2	TRBV6-5	CASRYAGRGNTGELFF
14	TRBJ2-7	TRBV19	CASSTHPPGGEQYF
15	TRBJ1-1	TRBV19	CASSGTARAHTEAFF
13	TRBJ2-5	TRBV20-1	CSASSGSQETQYF
15	TRBJ2-5	TRBV3-1/TRBV3-2	CASSQDSSISGTQYF
15	TRBJ2-3	TRBV5-4	CASSLDGVSTDTQYF
15	TRBJ1-2	TRBV3-1/TRBV3-2	CASSQGYRPNYGYTF
18	TRBJ2-7	TRBV7-9	CASSLVKGARQGGYEQYF
14	TRBJ2-5	TRBV5-6	CASSLGLATETQYF
18	TRBJ2-6	TRBV19	CASMEQGVFISGANVLTF
11	TRBJ2-3	TRBV7-2	CASSTTDTQYF
18	TRBJ2-6	TRBV18	CASSQRTTYFSGANVLTF
17	TRBJ1-6	TRBV7-9	CASSPPGGQSYNSPLHF
15	TRBJ2-2	TRBV15	CATSREDRDTGELFF
17	TRBJ2-6	TRBV27	CASSVTGEGSGANVLTF
16	TRBJ1-4	TRBV27	CASSLGNRESNEKLFF
13	TRBJ1-2	TRBV2	CASTPGQGIGYTF
16	TRBJ2-3	TRBV9	CASSQKGALSPDTQYF
15	TRBJ2-1	TRBV5-1	CASSFRGGSYNEQFF
15	TRBJ2-3	TRBV7-9	CASNIPGQGSDTQYF
17	TRBJ1-5	TRBV2	CASSRNRDRVGNQPQHF
14	TRBJ1-5	TRBV30	CAWSTHNSNQPQHF
14	TRBJ2-7	TRBV2	CASSERETSYEQYF
14	TRBJ1-5	TRBV19	CASSRGQLNQPQHF
16	TRBJ1-5	TRBV19	CASSTRDTGGGEPQHF
14	TRBJ1-3	TRBV5-4	CASSSGGPGNTIYF
17	TRBJ1-4	TRBV5-6	CASSLGTGTAELEKLFF
15	TRBJ1-2	TRBV7-2	CASSLPLGQGRGYTF
14	TRBJ2-5	TRBV5-6	CASSDVGAEETQYF
17	TRBJ2-5	TRBV5-6	CASISTSGRAVQETQYF
15	TRBJ1-4	TRBV18	CASSPRQASNEKLFF
13	TRBJ1-1	TRBV6-2/TRBV6-3	CASSYAGLGEAFF
16	TRBJ1-2	TRBV28	CASSSQTTGNIYGYTF
17	TRBJ2-5	TRBV7-2	CASSLSRTSGSLETQYF
13	TRBJ2-4	TRBV6-5	CASSRDTRNIQYF
14	TRBJ2-2	TRBV7-9	CASSRAGGPGELFF
15	TRBJ1-1	TRBV7-2	CASSLAGGENTEAFF
18	TRBJ2-1	TRBV6-4	CASSKSGGPLRGDNEQFF
12	TRBJ1-4	TRBV11-2	CASRGWTGKLFF
13	TRBJ2-3	TRBV6-5	CASRDRAADTQYF
12	TRBJ2-7	TRBV30	CACLNRGPEQYF
15	TRBJ2-7	TRBV7-8	CASSARTGASYEQYF
14	TRBJ1-1	TRBV10-3	CATQTGTSNTEAFF
15	TRBJ1-2	TRBV5-1	CASSGRGDRDNGYTF
19	TRBJ1-1	TRBV5-1	CASSLAPPGKGAPNTEAFF
14	TRBJ2-5	TRBV9	CASSVGSGQETQYF
16	TRBJ2-7	TRBV18	CASSSFTSRTSYEQYF
15	TRBJ2-5	TRBV6-2/TRBV6-3	CASSYGTGIQETQYF
14	TRBJ2-5	TRBV7-9	CASSLPTGVQTQYF
14	TRBJ1-5	TRBV5-6	CASSLGAVHQPQHF
15	TRBJ2-3	TRBV9	CASTNSGGAADTQYF
15	TRBJ2-7	TRBV19	CASSMASGTPYEQYF
17	TRBJ1-5	TRBV6-2/TRBV6-3	CASSYSTPVSGNQPQHF
12	TRBJ1-5	TRBV9	CASSQGGQPQHF
14	TRBJ2-5	TRBV29-1	CSVEGGQGQETQYF
17	TRBJ2-2	TRBV7-2	CASSGTGTSENTGELFF
12	TRBJ1-6	TRBV7-2	CASSFPNSPLHF
13	TRBJ2-1	TRBV19	CASADKKYNEQFF
13	TRBJ1-5	TRBV30	CAWSVSGSQPQHF